Listed here are 9 T cell receptor beta chains from one sample, sequenced in a study of human T cells and chemical hapten exposure. MiXCR, applied by TCRdb to the RACE reads, yields one record per CDR3 protein. The table lists some 360,000 distinct CDR3 sequences, around 5.5% of them singletons. The time point denotes: pre-sensitization, week 0. Documented treatment: therapeutic diphenylcyclopropenone sensitization with weekly scalp DPC. Here the sequenced sample was whole blood, taken in connection with sensitization to the hapten diphenylcyclopropenone (DPC). These receptors came from a woman aged 45-59 years with alopecia areata. Some clones in this sample may be carry-over from other donors' samples.

This clonotype was picked up many times. This rearrangement joins TRBV7-2 to TRBJ1-6, with 8 bases matching TRBD1. Looked up from germline, CDR1 is SGHTA and CDR2 is FQGNSA. V dropped 7 bases and J dropped 9; count of bases not matched to a gene: 8. The CDR3 is 14 amino acids. CDR3: CASNDRTGTSPLHF. CDR3 coding DNA: TGTGCCAGCAACGATAGGACAGGGACTTCACCCCTCCACTTT.

The table lists this clonotype with many counts. The rearrangement joins TRBV30 to TRBJ1-6; D gene uncertain. Germline CDR1 is GTSNPN and CDR2 is SVGIG (reference sequence). The CDR3 covers 14 residues. V was cut by 3 bases and J by 7 bases, with 13 bases left in between. This chain's CDR3 is CAWRGSGSNSPLHF. Written as DNA, the CDR3 is TGTGCCTGGAGAGGGTCAGGAAGCAATTCACCCCTCCACTTT.

This clonotype was seen at least ten times. The V call is TRBV15, the J call TRBJ2-3; 7 nucleotides agree with TRBD2. The length of the CDR3 is 15 residues. Trimming removed 10 bases from V and 2 bases from J; junction bases left unmatched: 12. The germline V gene has CDR1 LNHNV and CDR2 YYDKDF (reference sequence). The CDR3 loop reads CAIRGGGGDTDTQYF. The CDR3 DNA reads TGTGCCATCCGGGGCGGGGGAGGGGACACAGATACGCAGTATTTT.

In this sample, this clonotype turned up a few times. CDR3 loop: CSVDGGYEQYF. Written as DNA, the CDR3 is TGCAGCGTTGACGGAGGATACGAGCAGTACTTC. The gene calls are TRBV29-1 and TRBJ2-7; TRBD2 might be the D (5 bases). V gave up 3 bases and J gave up 4 bases, with 7 bases separating them. This CDR3 has 11 amino acids. Per germline, CDR1 SQVTM and CDR2 ANQGSEA.

This clonotype was detected many times. The rearrangement uses TRBV12-3 or TRBV12-4 and TRBJ1-6; D call uncertain. Trimming removed 6 bases from V and 7 bases from J, with 7 bases in between. This CDR3 comprises 12 residues. The CDR3 loop is CASRPSNSPLHF. CDR3 nucleotides: TGTGCCAGCAGGCCCTCCAATTCACCCCTCCACTTT.

This clonotype was recorded a few times. V usage is TRBV12-3 or TRBV12-4 and J usage is TRBJ1-1, with 10 positions matching TRBD1. The CDR3 totals 14 residues. V shed 3 bases and J 11 bases; nucleotides not matched to a gene: 9. CDR3 protein: CASSLTGGAVAAFF. CDR3 DNA sequence: TGTGCCAGCAGTTTGACAGGGGGCGCGGTAGCTGCTTTCTTT.

This clonotype showed up many times. The J gene is TRBJ1-2, the V gene TRBV7-2; D is unresolved. This CDR3 region has 14 residues. Deletions cut 5 bases from V and 2 bases from J, with 12 bases between. Per germline, CDR1 SGHTA and CDR2 FQGNSA. The CDR3 is CASSPQRGNYGYTF. In DNA form, the CDR3 reads TGTGCCAGCAGCCCCCAAAGAGGAAACTATGGCTACACCTTC. The full variable domain, with the rest looked up from reference TRBV7-2 and TRBJ1-2, is GAGVSQSPSNKVTEKGKDVELRCDPISGHTALYWYRQSLGQGLEFLIYFQGNSAPDKSGLPSDRFSAERTGGSVSTLTIQRTQQEDSAVYLCASSPQRGNYGYTFGSGTRLTVV.

The V call is TRBV6-5, the J call TRBJ1-3; D is uncertain. Germline lookup yields CDR1 MNHEY and CDR2 SVGAGI. The CDR3 covers 16 residues. Trimming stripped 2 bases from V and 0 bases from J, with 11 bases between. DNA for the CDR3: TGTGCCAGCAGTTACAGAAAGGGTTACTCTGGAAACACCATATATTTT. Amino acid sequence: CASSYRKGYSGNTIYF.

The V and J genes are TRBV3-1 and TRBJ2-7; D unresolved. This CDR3 spans 13 amino acids. The germline V and J ends were trimmed by 0 bases and 4 bases, with 7 bases remaining between them. CDR1 is LGHDT, CDR2 YNNKEL, per germline (reference sequence). The CDR3, as DNA: TGTGCCAGCAGCCAAGATCGCTGGTACGAGCAGTACTTC. Amino acid sequence: CASSQDRWYEQYF.